This T cell receptor (beta chain) was profiled in a study of T-cell reconstitution after alpha-beta-depleted transplantation in children. A library of TCRbeta sequences, prepared with unique molecular identifiers, was generated. TCRdb itself ran the PCR reads through MiXCR, one entry per CDR3 protein. Of more than 450,000 distinct CDR3 sequences listed, roughly 18% are singletons. The CDR3 sequence is 11 residues long. Germline values: CDR1 SQVTM, CDR2 ANQGSEA. V lost 4 bases, J lost 4 bases, and 7 bases lay in between. This chain uses TRBV29-1 with TRBJ1-1; D uncertain. This receptor was obtained from a human donor who donated a stem cell graft to a child with acute lymphoblastic leukemia. Material: PBMCs from the stem cell graft donor, obtained from the stem cell graft. CDR3 sequence (DNA): TGCAGCGTTGCGGGGAGCACTGAAGCTTTCTTT. This sequence encodes CSVAGSTEAFF.